This T cell receptor (beta chain) emerged from a study of shared clonotypes between healthy human individuals. In the case of this clone: The antigen is undetermined.

Study results and caveats: Collection of samples was limited to blood; tissue repertoires likely differ.

Method: immunoSEQ multiplex PCR; TCRdb's copy keeps in-frame clones and lacks some. The data hold around 2,000,000 clones, with over 85% observed a single time. The germline V gene encodes CDR1 SGHNT and CDR2 YENEEA. J was trimmed by 7 bases and V by 5 bases; bases with no gene match: 4. The CDR3 is 13 residues long. Specimen: naive CD4+ T cells sorted from blood. Subset noted: CD45RA+ positively selected. This chain uses TRBV11-3 with TRBJ2-1; 8 positions match TRBD2. The TCR comes from a man between 18 and 35 years old in good health. The CDR3 is CASSQGLENEQFF. CDR3 bases: TGTGCCAGCAGCCAGGGACTAGAGAATGAGCAGTTCTTC.